These 28 T cell receptor beta chains were all obtained from the same sample, sequenced in a study of cytotoxic CD8 clonotypes in ibrutinib-treated CLL. The table came from immunoSEQ multiplex PCR; TCRdb's copy has only in-frame clones and leaves some out. This sample has about 140,000 clones, with roughly three quarters found just once. The starting material was PBMCs, obtained after 24 months of ibrutinib treatment. The receptors stem from a human donor with chronic lymphocytic leukemia.

The V gene is TRBV2, the J gene TRBJ2-5; TRBD2 matches 13 bases. The ends lost 7 bases at V and 2 bases at J; junction bases unmatched: 4. This CDR3 has 15 amino acids. Germline V gene sequence: CDR1 SNHLY, CDR2 FYNNEI. The CDR3 coding sequence is TGTGCCAGCACCAGACTAGCGGGGGGACAAGAGACCCAGTACTTC. Amino acid sequence: CASTRLAGGQETQYF.

This chain links TRBV14 with TRBJ1-6, with D unresolved. Germline V lookup: CDR1 SGHDN, CDR2 FVKESK. Deletions cut 1 base from V and 0 bases from J, with 10 bases between. This CDR3 has 17 residues. The CDR3, as DNA: TGTGCCAGCAGCCAAGCGATGGATAGCTCCTATAATTCACCCCTCCACTTT. Its translation is CASSQAMDSSYNSPLHF.

The CDR3 DNA follows: TGTGCCAGTAGTATAGGGGGGCAGCCCCAGCATTTT. Its translation: CASSIGGQPQHF. The V and J genes are TRBV19 and TRBJ1-5; possible D gene TRBD1, 5 bases. V gave up 1 base and J gave up 7 bases, with 5 bases separating them. The CDR3 has 12 amino acids. The germline V gene encodes CDR1 LNHDA and CDR2 SQIVND (reference sequence).

V usage is TRBV5-8 and J usage is TRBJ2-7, with 8 bases matching TRBD2. CDR3 length: 17 amino acids. CDR1 and CDR2 (germline): SGHTS, YDEGEE. V lost 2 bases to trimming and J lost 2 bases; unmatched junction nucleotides: 12. The CDR3 DNA sequence: TGTGCCAGCAGCTTAGCCTCCGGGACTAGTTTTGCCTACGAGCAGTACTTC. Translation: CASSLASGTSFAYEQYF.

V and J are TRBV12-5 and TRBJ2-2; TRBD2 is a possible D gene (5 bases). The CDR3 loop spans 19 amino acids. The V gene's germline CDR1 is LGHNT and CDR2 FRNRAP. Trimming stripped 0 bases from V and 0 bases from J, with 17 bases between. The CDR3 is CASGLVRGSEESNTGELFF. CDR3 DNA sequence: TGTGCTAGTGGTTTGGTACGGGGTAGCGAGGAATCGAACACCGGGGAGCTGTTTTTT.

The rearrangement uses TRBV4-1 and TRBJ2-7, with TRBD2 identical over 16 bases. V dropped 3 bases and J dropped 7; count of bases not matched to a gene: 3. CDR1 and CDR2 (germline): MGHRA, YSYEKL. The CDR3 loop spans 15 amino acids. The DNA of the CDR3 is TGCGCCAGCAGCCACGGGACTAGCGGGAGGGGTGAGCAGTACTTC. Translated, it gives CASSHGTSGRGEQYF.

The V and J genes are TRBV19 and TRBJ2-3; 10 bases align to TRBD2. This CDR3 is built from 17 residues. With V trimmed by 3 bases and J by 2 bases, 8 bases remained unmatched. The germline gives CDR1 LNHDA, CDR2 SQIVND (reference sequence). Here the CDR3 reads CASSIGLAGDLTDTQYF. The CDR3 nucleotides are TGTGCCAGTAGTATCGGGCTAGCGGGGGACCTCACAGATACGCAGTATTTT.

J is TRBJ2-1 and V is TRBV7-3; D is undetermined. Trimming cost V 0 bases and J 5 bases, with 5 bases left between them. CDR1 is SGHTA, CDR2 FQGTGA, per germline. This CDR3 comprises 13 residues. This CDR3 is CASSLTLDNEQFF. In DNA, the CDR3 is TGTGCCAGCAGCTTAACTCTCGACAATGAGCAGTTCTTC.

This clone was found a few times. The V call is TRBV27, the J call TRBJ2-5; D may be TRBD1 (6 bases). The CDR3 spans 14 residues. Germline values: CDR1 MNHEY, CDR2 SMNVEV (reference sequence). The CDR3 region has the DNA TGTACCCTGGGGGCGCGATGTTGTCAAGAGACCCAGTACTTC. It codes for CTLGARCCQETQYF.

The CDR3 region is CASSRTTLEQFF. The CDR3 nucleotides read TGTGCCAGCAGTCGAACGACCCTAGAGCAGTTCTTC. This chain connects TRBV6-5 to TRBJ2-1; D remains unclear. Germline CDR1 MNHEY, CDR2 SVGAGI. The V gene lost 5 bases and the J gene lost 10 bases, with 12 bases spanning the gap. The CDR3 covers 12 residues.

The chain links TRBV29-1 to TRBJ2-5; 7 nucleotides match TRBD2. CDR1 and CDR2 from the germline V gene are SQVTM and ANQGSEA. This CDR3 contains 14 residues. V lost 6 bases and J lost 1; bases outside the gene matches: 8. CDR3 sequence: CSVVPSSGQETQYF. The CDR3 DNA reads as TGCAGCGTCGTACCCTCTAGCGGCCAAGAGACCCAGTACTTC.

The chain joins TRBV19 to TRBJ2-1, with a possible D match to TRBD2 (6 bases). The CDR3 covers 16 residues. The germline gives CDR1 LNHDA, CDR2 SQIVND (reference sequence). V was clipped by 6 bases and J by 4 bases, with 19 bases between them. DNA for the CDR3: TGTGCCAGTAGCCCCCGGGCTAGCGCTACATACAATGAGCAGTTCTTC. Encoded protein: CASSPRASATYNEQFF.

This clone came up a few times. The gene calls are TRBV6-4 and TRBJ2-6; weak D call: TRBD1 (5 bases). Germline assignment: CDR1 MRHNA and CDR2 SNTAGT. The ends were cut back, 2 bases at V and 4 bases at J, with 9 bases in the middle. This CDR3 comprises 15 residues. CDR3 in DNA: TGTGCCAGCAGTGACGGGGCGGACGGGGCCAACGTCCTGACTTTC. It specifies CASSDGADGANVLTF.

This chain joins TRBV7-9 and TRBJ2-7; D unresolved. The CDR3 has 14 amino acids. From germline, CDR1 is SEHNR and CDR2 FQNEAQ (reference sequence). V lost 0 bases and J 4 bases, leaving 10 bases between the germline ends. The CDR3 nucleotides are TGTGCCAGCAGCTTAGCGGCCAGAGGTTACGAGCAGTACTTC. It codes for CASSLAARGYEQYF.

This clone was found once. This chain uses TRBV18 with TRBJ1-1; D uncertain. V was trimmed by 2 bases and J by 10 bases, leaving 8 bases between them. Per the germline V gene, CDR1 is KGHSH and CDR2 is LQKENI. The CDR3 spans 11 residues. The CDR3, as DNA: TGTGCCAGCTCACCAGGGTCGGGAGCTTTCTTT. Its translation is CASSPGSGAFF. The whole variable domain, filled in from reference TRBV18 and TRBJ1-1, reads NAGVMQNPRHLVRRRGQEARLRCSPMKGHSHVYWYRQLPEEGLKFMVYLQKENIIDESGMPKERFSAEFPKEGPSILRIQQVVRGDSAAYFCASSPGSGAFFGQGTRLTVV.

The gene calls are TRBV5-1 and TRBJ2-6; D possibly corresponds to TRBD2 (5 bases). The CDR3 covers 16 residues. The ends were cut back, 1 base at V and 0 bases at J, with 8 bases in the middle. Germline V gene data show CDR1 as SGHRS and CDR2 as YFSETQ. The CDR3 here is CASSLSGSSGANVLTF. CDR3 sequence (DNA): TGCGCCAGCAGCTTGTCGGGGAGCTCTGGGGCCAACGTCCTGACTTTC.

The rearrangement links TRBV19 to TRBJ1-4; no definite D call. Per germline, CDR1 LNHDA and CDR2 SQIVND (reference sequence). The CDR3 covers 13 residues. Deletions cut 0 bases from V and 8 bases from J, with 7 bases between. The CDR3 DNA sequence: TGTGCCAGTAGTATAGACTTCGGCGAAAAACTGTTTTTT. This codes for CASSIDFGEKLFF.

The V call is TRBV5-1, the J call TRBJ2-7; D remains ambiguous. V was shortened by 2 bases and J by 2 bases, with 11 bases between the two germline ends. Germline V gene lookup returns CDR1 SGHRS and CDR2 YFSETQ. The CDR3 is 14 residues long. CDR3 sequence (DNA): TGCGCCAGCAGCTTTGAGGTCCCAACCTACGAGCAGTACTTC. Protein: CASSFEVPTYEQYF.

The gene calls are TRBV30 and TRBJ1-2, with TRBD1 matching 7 bases. There are 14 residues in the CDR3. Per the germline V gene, CDR1 is GTSNPN and CDR2 is SVGIG (reference sequence). V gave up 3 bases and J gave up 7 bases; unmatched junction bases: 11. In nucleotides, the CDR3 is TGTGCCTGGAGCCAGGGGGGGTTGGTGGGTGGCTACACCTTC. This encodes CAWSQGGLVGGYTF.

The V gene is TRBV5-5, the J gene TRBJ1-2; D is ambiguous. Trimming cost V 4 bases and J 2 bases, with 12 bases left between them. This CDR3 contains 14 residues. CDR1 is SGHKS and CDR2 is YYEKEE in the germline V gene (reference sequence). The DNA of the CDR3 is TGTGCCAGCAGCCCCGCCCTGGACAACTATGGCTACACCTTC. Amino acids: CASSPALDNYGYTF.

This clone was found a few times. The J gene is TRBJ2-5, the V gene TRBV11-2; D call uncertain. V shed 3 bases and J shed 1 base, with 9 bases lying between them. Germline loops: CDR1 SGHAT, CDR2 FQNNGV. The CDR3 covers 14 residues. The CDR3 here is CASSFFSGQETQYF. As DNA, the CDR3 is TGTGCCAGCAGCTTCTTTTCTGGCCAAGAGACCCAGTACTTC.

This CDR3 is CAISELPGTGELFF. DNA for the CDR3: TGTGCCATCAGTGAGCTGCCCGGGACCGGGGAGCTGTTTTTT. V and J are TRBV10-3 and TRBJ2-2, with D unclear. The germline V gene has CDR1 ENHRY and CDR2 SYGVKD. V lost 2 bases and J lost 5, with 9 bases in between. The CDR3 sequence is 14 residues long.

This rearrangement joins TRBV27 to TRBJ1-5; the D is unclear. The CDR3 extends over 13 amino acids. V lost 1 base and J lost 11, with 12 bases in between. Looked up from germline, CDR1 is MNHEY and CDR2 is SMNVEV (reference sequence). CDR3 in DNA: TGTGCCAGCAGTTTATGGCCGACCGGGTCCCAGCATTTT. Translation gives CASSLWPTGSQHF.

The chain is built from TRBV5-1 and TRBJ2-1, with D hard to call. The CDR3 runs 16 residues. Germline-derived CDR1 and CDR2 are SGHRS and YFSETQ. V was clipped by 0 bases and J by 6 bases, with 16 bases between them. The CDR3 bases are TGCGCCAGCAGCTTGGCGGGTCCCTCCCACCTCAATGAGCAGTTCTTC. The encoded protein is CASSLAGPSHLNEQFF.

V gene TRBV30 combines with J gene TRBJ1-2; TRBD1 might be the D (5 bases). The CDR3 is 12 amino acids. Germline V gene sequence: CDR1 GTSNPN, CDR2 SVGIG (reference sequence). Trimming removed 2 bases at V and 8 bases at J, with 12 bases between. Written as DNA, the CDR3 is TGTGCCTGGAGTAGAGACAGCGGGGGCTACACCTTC. This sequence encodes CAWSRDSGGYTF.

The V call is TRBV27, the J call TRBJ2-1, with D unclear. The V and J ends lost 1 base and 8 bases respectively, with 12 bases between them. The germline CDR1 and CDR2 sequences are MNHEY and SMNVEV (reference sequence). The CDR3 is 14 amino acids. The CDR3 region is CASSLLSRGDEQFF. The CDR3 nucleotides are TGTGCCAGCAGTTTATTGTCCCGTGGGGATGAGCAGTTCTTC.

The DNA for the CDR3 is TGTGCCAGCAGTTGGGGGGACAACCGGGAGCAGTACTTC. Its protein is CASSWGDNREQYF. This chain uses TRBV27 with TRBJ2-5; D might be TRBD1 or TRBD2, each matching 6 bases. The CDR3 length is 13 residues. Per the germline V gene, CDR1 is MNHEY and CDR2 is SMNVEV (reference sequence). V shed 4 bases and J shed 11 bases, with 17 bases lying between them.

V usage is TRBV5-1 and J usage is TRBJ2-1, with 10 positions matching TRBD2. Germline V CDR1 and CDR2: SGHRS, YFSETQ. The CDR3 has 16 residues. After removal of 3 bases from V and 2 bases from J, the junction contained 5 bases not matched to a gene. CDR3 residues: CASSSLTSGTYNEQFF. CDR3 nucleotide sequence: TGCGCCAGCAGCTCGCTCACTAGCGGGACCTACAATGAGCAGTTCTTC.